The 9 T cell receptor beta chains given below trace back to one sample, sequenced in a study of regulatory T cells in long-lasting Graves disease. As for time point: newly diagnosed GD, antithyroid drugs for less than 3 months. RNA isolated from PBMCs was used to make the TCR library. Building of the TCR beta libraries involved iRepertoire HTBI primers and Arm-PCR of CDR3 regions. Each CDR3 protein gets one entry after TCRdb re-called the multiplex PCR reads with MiXCR. The sample includes 350,000 to 550,000 distinct CDR3 sequences, roughly 15% of them seen just once. These sequences were also reported in another study, on T cells in Graves' hyperthyroidism and ophthalmopathy.

The sample here was peripheral blood mononuclear cells (PBMCs), taken at new diagnosis, from a patient treated with antithyroid drugs. The receptors derive from a woman aged 18-30 years with Graves disease.

This clonotype was picked up a small number of times. CDR3 DNA sequence: TGTGCCAGCAGTTACACCCGGACAGGGAGCACAGATACGCAGTATTTT. Protein sequence: CASSYTRTGSTDTQYF. The chain joins TRBV6-5 to TRBJ2-3; 8 positions agree with TRBD1. Per germline, CDR1 MNHEY and CDR2 SVGAGI. The CDR3 runs to 16 residues. V shed 2 bases and J 0 bases; nucleotides not matched to a gene: 4.

This clonotype was detected many times. The chain combines TRBV12-3 or TRBV12-4 with TRBJ1-2; unclear D gene. The ends were cut back, 6 bases at V and 8 bases at J, with 22 bases in the middle. The CDR3 has 15 residues. This CDR3 is CASSPTRTTPWGYTF. The CDR3 DNA follows: TGTGCCAGCAGCCCCACACGTACAACCCCTTGGGGCTACACCTTC.

This clonotype was found many times. The chain is built from TRBV6-1 and TRBJ2-4; the D call may be TRBD1 or TRBD2 (5 bases each). There are 15 residues in the CDR3. The V gene lost 2 bases and the J gene lost 9 bases, with 17 bases spanning the gap. Germline V gene sequence: CDR1 MNHNS, CDR2 SASEGT. CDR3 amino acids: CASSESRDPAGIQYF. DNA of the CDR3: TGTGCCAGCAGTGAAAGTAGGGACCCTGCGGGCATTCAGTACTTC.

The J gene is TRBJ2-1, the V gene TRBV15; D remains ambiguous. The CDR3 is 15 residues long. CDR1 is LNHNV, CDR2 YYDKDF, per germline (reference sequence). The germline V and J ends were trimmed by 4 bases and 0 bases, with 10 bases remaining between them. CDR3 nucleotide sequence: TGTGCCACCAGCACGCAGGATCACTCCTACAATGAGCAGTTCTTC. Its protein product is CATSTQDHSYNEQFF.

The table lists this clonotype with many counts. The genes are TRBV12-3 or TRBV12-4 and TRBJ2-5; D possibly matches TRBD1 or TRBD2 (5 bases each). With 1 base removed from V and 6 bases from J, the gap between germline ends came to 9 bases. The CDR3 runs to 13 residues. The DNA for the CDR3 is TGTGCCAGCAGTTTAGATCAGGGACAGACCCAGTACTTC. It specifies CASSLDQGQTQYF.

This clonotype was counted ten times or more. The rearrangement links TRBV27 to TRBJ2-1; 14 bases map to TRBD2. V dropped 5 bases and J dropped 9; count of bases not matched to a gene: 3. CDR3 length equals 14 residues. Germline CDR1 reads MNHEY; CDR2 reads SMNVEV (reference sequence). CDR3 DNA sequence: TGTGCCAGCAGTCTCGGACTAGCGGGAGGTGAGCAGTTCTTC. Translated, it gives CASSLGLAGGEQFF.

Of note for this clonotype: A much larger clone differs by one base, so this may be a read error. V and J are TRBV30 and TRBJ2-1; D is perhaps TRBD1 or TRBD2 (5 bases each). This CDR3 comprises 14 residues. V lost 1 base to trimming and J lost 10 bases, with 17 bases between them. CDR1 is GTSNPN and CDR2 is SVGIG in the germline V gene (reference sequence). Here the CDR3 reads CAWSEVGGNYEQFF. The CDR3 DNA is TGTGCCTGGAGTGAAGTTGGGGGTAACTACGAGCAGTTCTTC.

The chain carries TRBV25-1 and TRBJ2-7, with a tentative D call TRBD1 (5 bases). V was shortened by 3 bases and J by 6 bases, with 15 bases between the two germline ends. Germline V gene lookup returns CDR1 MGHDK and CDR2 SYGVNS. CDR3 length: 14 residues. The CDR3 sequence: CASSDLGRVGEQYF. CDR3 nucleotides: TGTGCCAGCAGTGATCTCGGCAGGGTTGGCGAGCAGTACTTC.

In this sample, this clonotype turned up many times. This chain's CDR3 is CSARSGREYYEQYF. In DNA form, the CDR3 reads TGCAGTGCTCGAAGCGGGAGGGAATATTACGAGCAGTACTTC. The chain recombines TRBV20-1 with TRBJ2-7; 10 bases map to TRBD2. The J segment lost 4 bases and the V segment lost 5 bases, leaving 8 bases of the junction unmatched. Per the germline V gene, CDR1 is DFQATT and CDR2 is SNEGSKA (reference sequence). The CDR3 runs to 14 residues.